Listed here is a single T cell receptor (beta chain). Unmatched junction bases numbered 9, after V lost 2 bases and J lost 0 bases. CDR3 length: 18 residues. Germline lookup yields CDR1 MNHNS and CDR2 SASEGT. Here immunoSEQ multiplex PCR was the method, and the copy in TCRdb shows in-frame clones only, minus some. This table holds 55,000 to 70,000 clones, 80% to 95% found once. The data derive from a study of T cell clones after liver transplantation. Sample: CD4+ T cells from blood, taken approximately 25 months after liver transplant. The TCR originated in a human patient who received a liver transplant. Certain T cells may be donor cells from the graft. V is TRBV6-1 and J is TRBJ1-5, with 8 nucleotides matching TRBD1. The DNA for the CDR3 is TGTGCCAGCAGTGAAATCCGGACAGGGAGCTATAGCAATCAGCCCCAGCATTTT. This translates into CASSEIRTGSYSNQPQHF.